The 6 T cell receptor beta chains below come from one sample, sequenced in a study of T cells after yellow fever vaccination. TCRdb independently ran MiXCR on the 5' RACE reads; one entry per CDR3 protein. The sample lists approximately 450,000 distinct CDR3 sequences; around 19% were seen once. Sequenced material: PBMCs, taken before the yellow fever booster vaccination. These receptors originate from a man aged 18 to 30 who received the YFV17D yellow fever vaccine.

This clonotype was detected a few times. CDR3 loop: CASSLRQGGRGSKTQYF. The CDR3 bases are TGTGCCAGCAGCTTAAGACAAGGAGGTAGGGGGAGCAAGACCCAGTACTTC. V and J are TRBV7-2 and TRBJ2-5; maybe TRBD1 (6 bases). CDR1 and CDR2 from the germline V gene are SGHTA and FQGNSA. The V end was cut by 2 bases, the J end by 6 bases, with 22 bases between. The CDR3 sequence is 17 residues long. The whole variable domain, filled in from reference TRBV7-2 and TRBJ2-5, reads GAGVSQSPSNKVTEKGKDVELRCDPISGHTALYWYRQSLGQGLEFLIYFQGNSAPDKSGLPSDRFSAERTGGSVSTLTIQRTQQEDSAVYLCASSLRQGGRGSKTQYFGPGTRLLVL.

This clonotype was seen a handful of times. One junction end does not reproduce the germline sequence, and a read error may be involved. The chain recombines TRBV7-7 with TRBJ2-2; D unresolved. Per the germline V gene, CDR1 is SSHAT and CDR2 is FNYEAQ (reference sequence). The CDR3 length is 14 residues. CDR3 sequence: CASSPGRRTGELFF. The CDR3 DNA reads as TGTGCTAGCAGCCCCGGCAGGCGGACCGGGGAGCTGTTTTTT.

This clonotype was detected only a few times. This chain links TRBV20-1 with TRBJ2-1; 10 bases line up with TRBD2. Trimming at V came to 3 bases and at J to 4 bases, leaving 9 bases not matched to a gene. From germline, CDR1 is DFQATT and CDR2 SNEGSKA (reference sequence). CDR3 size: 16 residues. CDR3 sequence: CSASRLAGATYNEQFF. CDR3 nucleotides: TGCAGTGCTAGCAGGCTAGCGGGGGCAACATACAATGAGCAGTTCTTC.

This clonotype has only a few counts. This chain links TRBV4-3 with TRBJ1-5; D uncertain. V shed 0 bases and J shed 6 bases, with 12 bases lying between them. The CDR3 extends over 15 amino acids. Germline V gene sequence: CDR1 LGHNA, CDR2 YSLEER. The CDR3 sequence is CASSQDSRPGQPQHF. The CDR3 DNA sequence: TGCGCCAGCAGCCAAGATAGCAGACCCGGTCAGCCCCAGCATTTT.

This clonotype showed up just a few times. The chain combines TRBV7-2 with TRBJ1-2; D remains ambiguous. The CDR3 extends over 15 amino acids. The V end lost 5 bases, the J end lost 2 bases, and 15 bases lay between the germline ends. Germline assignment: CDR1 SGHTA and CDR2 FQGNSA. The CDR3 DNA sequence: TGTGCCAGCAGCCGATCCGGGTCTTCAAACTATGGCTACACCTTC. Protein: CASSRSGSSNYGYTF.

This clonotype appeared a few times. This chain uses TRBV6-5 with TRBJ2-1; D perhaps matches TRBD1 (6 bases). V gave up 6 bases and J gave up 6 bases, with 18 bases separating them. CDR1 MNHEY and CDR2 SVGAGI come from the germline V gene. The CDR3 extends over 15 amino acids. This CDR3 is CASSAPPTGANEQFF. CDR3 in DNA: TGTGCCAGCAGCGCCCCACCGACAGGCGCCAATGAGCAGTTCTTC.